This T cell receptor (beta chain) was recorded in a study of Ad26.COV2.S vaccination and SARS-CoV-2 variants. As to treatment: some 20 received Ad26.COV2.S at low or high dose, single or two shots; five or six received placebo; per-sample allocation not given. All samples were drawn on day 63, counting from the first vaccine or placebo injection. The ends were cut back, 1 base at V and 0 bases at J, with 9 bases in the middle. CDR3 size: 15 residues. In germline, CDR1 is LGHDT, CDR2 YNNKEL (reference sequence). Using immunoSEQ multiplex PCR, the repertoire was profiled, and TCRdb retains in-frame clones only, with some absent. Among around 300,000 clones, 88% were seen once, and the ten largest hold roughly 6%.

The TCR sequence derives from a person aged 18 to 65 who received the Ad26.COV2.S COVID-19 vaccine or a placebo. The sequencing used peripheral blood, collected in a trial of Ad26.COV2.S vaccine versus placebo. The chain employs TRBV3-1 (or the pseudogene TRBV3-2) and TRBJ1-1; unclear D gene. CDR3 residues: CASSQGAQMNTEAFF. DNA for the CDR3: TGTGCCAGCAGCCAAGGAGCACAGATGAACACTGAAGCTTTCTTT.